Shown below are 24 T cell receptor beta chains from a single sample sequenced in a study of T cells after yellow fever vaccination. TCRdb reprocessed the 5' RACE reads via MiXCR and lists one record per CDR3 protein. The data contain some 420,000 distinct CDR3 sequences, roughly a sixth of them seen just once; the ten biggest clones take up about a sixth. Sample: PBMCs, taken before the yellow fever booster vaccination. The source is a man between 18 and 35 years old who received the YFV17D yellow fever vaccine.

The chain links TRBV5-6 to TRBJ2-5, with 12 bases matching TRBD2. CDR1 SGHDT and CDR2 YYEEEE come from the germline V gene. The CDR3 has 14 amino acids. V shed 4 bases and J 6 bases; nucleotides not matched to a gene: 4. CDR3 loop: CASSTLAGGQTQYF. In DNA, the CDR3 is TGTGCCAGCAGCACACTAGCGGGGGGCCAGACCCAGTACTTC. Supplemented by reference TRBV5-6 and TRBJ2-5, the full variable domain reads DAGVTQSPTHLIKTRGQQVTLRCSPKSGHDTVSWYQQALGQGPQFIFQYYEEEERQRGNFPDRFSGHQFPNYSSELNVNALLLGDSALYLCASSTLAGGQTQYFGPGTRLLVL.

This clonotype was picked up a small number of times. The V call is TRBV15, the J call TRBJ2-7; no clear D. Germline values: CDR1 LNHNV, CDR2 YYDKDF (reference sequence). This CDR3 comprises 13 residues. V lost 10 bases and J 0 bases, leaving 13 bases between the germline ends. The CDR3 sequence is CASNARSSYEQYF. The CDR3 DNA sequence: TGTGCCAGTAACGCCAGGAGCTCCTACGAGCAGTACTTC.

The CDR3 region is CSVGWGGLYEQFF. Written as DNA, the CDR3 is TGCAGCGTTGGTTGGGGGGGTCTTTATGAGCAGTTCTTC. This chain links TRBV29-1 with TRBJ2-1; 7 positions match TRBD2. This CDR3 comprises 13 residues. Germline CDR1 and CDR2: SQVTM and ANQGSEA. V lost 4 bases, J lost 8 bases, and 8 bases stayed unmatched.

The chain is built from TRBV12-3 or TRBV12-4 and TRBJ1-5; D gene uncertain. This CDR3 is 15 amino acids long. The V gene lost 0 bases and the J gene lost 4 bases, with 10 bases spanning the gap. The CDR3 loop reads CASSLAAALNQPQHF. The DNA for the CDR3 is TGTGCCAGCAGTTTAGCGGCAGCCCTGAATCAGCCCCAGCATTTT.

The chain combines TRBV5-1 with TRBJ2-3; the match to TRBD1 covers 10 bases. CDR3 size: 16 residues. V gave up 4 bases and J gave up 3 bases; unmatched junction bases: 8. Germline values: CDR1 SGHRS, CDR2 YFSETQ. DNA of the CDR3: TGCGCCAGCAGCGCCGGACAGGGGGTTTCAACAGATACGCAGTATTTT. It codes for CASSAGQGVSTDTQYF.

The rearrangement links TRBV2 to TRBJ2-5; TRBD1 aligns across 11 bases. V was pared by 7 bases and J by 1 base, with 5 bases of the junction left unmatched. Germline V gene data show CDR1 as SNHLY and CDR2 as FYNNEI. This CDR3 comprises 15 residues. This CDR3 reads CASTDRGQFQETQYF. Here the CDR3 DNA reads TGTGCCAGCACGGACAGGGGGCAGTTCCAAGAGACCCAGTACTTC.

J is TRBJ2-7 and V is TRBV18; TRBD1 matches at 7 bases. V lost 3 bases and J lost 2; bases outside the gene matches: 4. The CDR3 is made up of 14 amino acids. Germline CDR1 KGHSH, CDR2 LQKENI. The CDR3 nucleotides are TGTGCCAGCTCACCTGCGACAGGGCCCTACGAGCAGTACGTC. Translating it yields CASSPATGPYEQYV.

J is TRBJ2-3 and V is TRBV6-5, with TRBD2 as a possible D gene (6 bases). Germline V gene data show CDR1 as MNHEY and CDR2 as SVGAGI. Trimming shortened V by 8 bases and J by 5 bases, and 20 bases separated the two germline ends. The CDR3 extends over 15 amino acids. The CDR3 region has the DNA TGTGCCAGCCAAACGACTAGGGGCGCCGGAGATACGCAGTATTTT. The encoded protein is CASQTTRGAGDTQYF.

This clonotype was recorded once. The J gene is TRBJ2-6, the V gene TRBV10-3, with 7 nucleotides matching TRBD1. The V gene end was trimmed by 4 bases and the J gene end by 0 bases; junction bases not matched to a gene: 6. The germline gives CDR1 ENHRY, CDR2 SYGVKD. The CDR3 extends over 17 amino acids. DNA of the CDR3: TGTGCCATCAGTGTAAGACAGGGAAGCTCTGGGGCCAACGTCCTGACTTTC. Translation gives CAISVRQGSSGANVLTF.

Remarks on this clonotype: No conserved phenylalanine or tryptophan is present at the end of the CDR3, so a read error is the likely explanation. The DNA is omitted, as the CDR3 cannot be located on it reliably, and the CDR3 follows TCRdb's listing. The chain employs TRBV20-1 and TRBJ2-3; no check of the table's D call, TRBD2, against the DNA was made. The CDR3 comprises 11 residues, both ends counted. Germline V gene lookup returns CDR1 DFQATT and CDR2 SNEGSKA (reference sequence). CDR3 sequence reads: CSASGGTSGGI.

The rearrangement joins TRBV7-2 to TRBJ2-5, with 12 bases aligning to TRBD2. V shed 4 bases, J shed 5 bases, and the junction held 8 bases outside the gene matches. Germline V lookup: CDR1 SGHTA, CDR2 FQGNSA. The CDR3 covers 16 residues. CDR3 DNA sequence: TGTGCCAGCAGCTCGCTCGGCGGACTAGCGGGGGAGACCCAGTACTTC. Amino acids: CASSSLGGLAGETQYF.

This clonotype was picked up a small number of times. This chain connects TRBV20-1 to TRBJ2-3; a weak D match, TRBD2 (7 bases). The CDR3 length is 13 residues. The V end was cut by 6 bases, the J end by 5 bases, with 15 bases between. Germline CDR1 reads DFQATT; CDR2 reads SNEGSKA (reference sequence). CDR3 in amino acids: CSAPRGAIDTQYF. The CDR3 region has the DNA TGCAGTGCCCCCCGGGGGGCTATAGATACGCAGTATTTT.

The J gene is TRBJ1-2, the V gene TRBV10-3, with D perhaps TRBD1 (6 bases). V lost 3 bases to trimming and J lost 8 bases, with 19 bases between them. The CDR3 spans 15 residues. CDR1 and CDR2 from the germline V gene are ENHRY and SYGVKD. The CDR3 here is CAISDSGRQTGGYTF. CDR3 coding DNA: TGTGCCATCAGTGACTCGGGACGTCAAACAGGGGGCTACACCTTC.

The rearrangement links TRBV2 to TRBJ1-6; 9 bases are a match to TRBD1. Germline CDR1 SNHLY, CDR2 FYNNEI. With V trimmed by 6 bases and J by 9 bases, 9 bases remained unmatched. This CDR3 spans 15 amino acids. DNA of the CDR3: TGTGCCAGCAGCGCCGAGGGACAGGGAAGTTCACCCCTCCACTTT. Its protein is CASSAEGQGSSPLHF.

This rearrangement joins TRBV6-2 or TRBV6-3 to TRBJ2-1; 7 bases are a match to TRBD1. The CDR3 runs to 16 residues. With V trimmed by 6 bases and J by 3 bases, 11 bases remained unmatched. Germline CDR1 reads MNHEY; CDR2 reads SVGEGT. The DNA of the CDR3 is TGTGCCAGCAGCCATCGCGACGGGACAGTCTACAATGAGCAGTTCTTC. Its translation: CASSHRDGTVYNEQFF.

V gene TRBV11-2 combines with J gene TRBJ2-2, with TRBD2 matching over 11 bases. V dropped 3 bases and J dropped 3; count of bases not matched to a gene: 0. This CDR3 contains 15 residues. Germline loops: CDR1 SGHAT, CDR2 FQNNGV. The CDR3 DNA reads TGTGCCAGCAGCTTTAGCGGGGGGGACACCGGGGAGCTGTTTTTT. Translated, it gives CASSFSGGDTGELFF.

V and J are TRBV5-5 and TRBJ2-2; no definite D call. Looked up from germline, CDR1 is SGHKS and CDR2 is YYEKEE (reference sequence). This CDR3 spans 14 amino acids. V was pared by 4 bases and J by 9 bases, with 16 bases between. CDR3 bases: TGTGCCAGCAGCCAAGTGGTGTGGCCCCGGGAGCTGTTTTTT. Amino acid sequence: CASSQVVWPRELFF.

This chain connects TRBV9 to TRBJ1-1, with D unclear. CDR3 length equals 14 residues. Trimming cost V 0 bases and J 1 base, with 7 bases left between them. Germline loops: CDR1 SGDLS, CDR2 YYNGEE. The CDR3 here is CASSVGHQNTEAFF. CDR3 sequence (DNA): TGTGCCAGCAGCGTAGGACACCAGAACACTGAAGCTTTCTTT.

This sequence joins TRBV5-8 and TRBJ2-3, with D tentatively TRBD2 (6 bases). There are 14 residues in the CDR3. Trimming shortened V by 2 bases and J by 2 bases, and 9 bases separated the two germline ends. Germline V lookup: CDR1 SGHTS, CDR2 YDEGEE. The CDR3 loop reads CASSFGTYTDTQYF. The CDR3 DNA reads as TGTGCCAGCAGCTTTGGGACTTACACAGATACGCAGTATTTT.

The chain employs TRBV5-1 and TRBJ1-1; weak D call: TRBD1 (5 bases). The CDR3 runs to 14 residues. Looked up from germline, CDR1 is SGHRS and CDR2 is YFSETQ. Trimming removed 0 bases at V and 5 bases at J, with 11 bases between. CDR3 DNA: TGCGCCAGCAGCTTGGAAGGGACTATGACTGAAGCTTTCTTT. Amino acids: CASSLEGTMTEAFF. Drawing the rest from reference TRBV5-1 and TRBJ1-1, the complete variable domain is KAGVTQTPRYLIKTRGQQVTLSCSPISGHRSVSWYQQTPGQGLQFLFEYFSETQRNKGNFPGRFSGRQFSNSRSEMNVSTLELGDSALYLCASSLEGTMTEAFFGQGTRLTVV.

V is TRBV11-2 and J is TRBJ1-2; 8 bases are a match to TRBD1. Germline V gene sequence: CDR1 SGHAT, CDR2 FQNNGV. V shed 1 base, J shed 6 bases, and the junction held 1 base outside the gene matches. This CDR3 spans 13 amino acids. CDR3 sequence (DNA): TGTGCCAGCAGCTTAGGGACAGGGCATGGCTACACCTTC. Its translation: CASSLGTGHGYTF.

Only a few counts were recorded for this clonotype. The rearrangement links TRBV6-5 to TRBJ2-5, with D unclear. Trimming took off 2 bases at V and 5 bases at J, with 12 bases between the two ends. CDR1 is MNHEY, CDR2 SVGAGI, per germline. The CDR3 sequence is 14 residues long. The CDR3 region is CASSYRLERETQYF. CDR3 DNA: TGTGCCAGCAGTTACCGACTCGAACGGGAGACCCAGTACTTC.

The chain combines TRBV6-2 or TRBV6-3 with TRBJ2-5, with a weak D call TRBD2 (6 bases). The germline V gene has CDR1 MNHEY and CDR2 SVGEGT. This CDR3 has 14 residues. V was clipped by 2 bases and J by 4 bases, with 11 bases between them. CDR3 nucleotide sequence: TGTGCCAGCAGTTACCACGGGGGATCAGAGACCCAGTACTTC. Protein: CASSYHGGSETQYF.

V is TRBV20-1 and J is TRBJ2-2; D remains ambiguous. Germline CDR1 and CDR2: DFQATT and SNEGSKA (reference sequence). CDR3 length equals 14 residues. V lost 0 bases and J 5 bases, leaving 10 bases between the germline ends. The CDR3 spells CSARDPGGTGELFF. CDR3 nucleotide sequence: TGCAGTGCTAGAGATCCCGGCGGAACCGGGGAGCTGTTTTTT.